This section outlines one TCR beta chain sequence together with its context. Antigen: not known. The germline V gene has CDR1 SGHRS and CDR2 YFSETQ. This CDR3 is built from 16 residues. With 0 bases clipped from V and 2 bases from J, the junction kept 8 bases outside the gene matches. This sample is part of a study of OX40 agonist ivuxolimab in advanced cancers. As for the study in general: At 0.01 to 10 mg/kg, ivuxolimab was administered intravenously to patients every 2 weeks. Notes on the study in general: Certain nonresponders likewise exhibited a low normalized T-cell clonal expansion.

The assay was immunoSEQ multiplex PCR, and TCRdb's table has in-frame clones only and misses some. The sample consists of about 59,000 clones, 85% of them appearing once. The TCR sequence derives from an adult with an advanced solid tumor such as melanoma, head and neck, liver or kidney cancer. The sample consisted of CD4+ or CD8+ T cells sorted from blood, taken in a trial of the OX40 agonist ivuxolimab. This chain links TRBV5-1 with TRBJ2-7, with TRBD2 matching over 7 bases. The CDR3 DNA reads as TGCGCCAGCAGCTTGGTCAGCGGGAAAAGGGCCTACGAGCAGTACTTC. Its translation is CASSLVSGKRAYEQYF.